This entry describes one T cell receptor (beta chain). Its antigen is not known. The authors negatively isolated CD8+ and CD4+ T cells and FACS-enriched TEMRA cells. This entry is derived from a study of CD8 T cells in Susac syndrome. Germline V gives CDR1 MNHEY, CDR2 SVGAGI. The CDR3 is 14 residues long. V was clipped by 2 bases and J by 3 bases; unmatched bases: 3. The RNA, about 0.5 to 1 ug, was put through reverse transcription using random hexamers. Across 54 Vbeta and 13 Jbeta, TCR beta CDR3 was amplified with immunoSEQ multiplex PCR. TCRdb recomputed calls from the immunoSEQ multiplex PCR reads with MiXCR, one row per CDR3 protein. The sample includes approximately 170,000 distinct CDR3 sequences, 92% of them seen just once. Study-wide results and limits: The number of individuals included in the study's TCR sequencing and HLA analysis was acknowledged as relatively small.

The sample taken for sequencing was CD4+ T cells from PBMCs. This TCR came from a human donor in good health. The J gene is TRBJ2-7, the V gene TRBV6-5; 8 positions match TRBD2. The CDR3 is CASSYGTRDYEQYF. The CDR3 DNA sequence: TGTGCCAGCAGTTACGGGACTAGAGACTACGAGCAGTACTTC.